This T cell receptor beta chain was found in a study of T cells in narcolepsy. Study as a whole: Healthy controls were enrolled alongside patients with narcolepsy type 1 or type 2. Study-level findings and limits: No autoreactive T cell clone sequences appeared in some memory CD4+ repertoires. Same-patient CSF and blood CD4+ T cell clonotypes included HCRT-specific and TRIB2-specific autoreactive ones. Autoreactive clonotypes reportedly recurred in blood of same and different patients, not controls.

From germline, CDR1 is MNHEY and CDR2 SMNVEV (reference sequence). The CDR3 loop spans 14 amino acids. The V gene lost 3 bases and the J gene lost 5 bases, with 10 bases spanning the gap. In the case of this clone: Its target is unknown.

Produced via immunoSEQ multiplex PCR; TCRdb's table is partial and in-frame only. The sample carries approximately 11,000 clones, about 93% recorded once. The genes are TRBV27 and TRBJ1-4; a weak D match, TRBD1 (5 bases). This receptor was identified in a human donor with narcolepsy. Sample: CD45RA- memory CD4+ T cells from PBMCs. The CDR3 region has the DNA TGTGCCAGCAGTTTGCAGGGATGGAATGAAAAACTGTTTTTT. The encoded protein is CASSLQGWNEKLFF.